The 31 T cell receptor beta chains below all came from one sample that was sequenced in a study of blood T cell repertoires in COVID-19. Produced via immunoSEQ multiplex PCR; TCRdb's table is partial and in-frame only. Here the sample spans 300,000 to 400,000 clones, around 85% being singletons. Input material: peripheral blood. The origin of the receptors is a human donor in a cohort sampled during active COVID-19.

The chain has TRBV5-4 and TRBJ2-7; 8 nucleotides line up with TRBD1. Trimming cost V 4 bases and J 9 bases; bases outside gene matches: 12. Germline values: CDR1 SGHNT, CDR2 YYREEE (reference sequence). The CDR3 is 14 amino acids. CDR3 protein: CASSPGLTGGGQYF. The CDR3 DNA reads TGTGCCAGCAGCCCAGGCCTCACAGGGGGAGGGCAGTACTTC. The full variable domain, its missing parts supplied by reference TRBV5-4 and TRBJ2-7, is ETGVTQSPTHLIKTRGQQVTLRCSSQSGHNTVSWYQQALGQGPQFIFQYYREEENGRGNFPPRFSGLQFPNYSSELNVNALELDDSALYLCASSPGLTGGGQYFGPGTRLTVT.

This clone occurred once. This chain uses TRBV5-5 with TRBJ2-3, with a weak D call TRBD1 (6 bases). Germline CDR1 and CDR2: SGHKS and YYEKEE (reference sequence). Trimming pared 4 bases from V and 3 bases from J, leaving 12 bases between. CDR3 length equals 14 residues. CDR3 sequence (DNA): TGTGCCAGCAGCCTTGAAGGACAGACAGATACGCAGTATTTT. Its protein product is CASSLEGQTDTQYF.

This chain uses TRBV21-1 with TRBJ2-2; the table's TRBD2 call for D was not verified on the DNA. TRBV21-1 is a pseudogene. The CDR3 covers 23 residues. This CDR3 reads CASSKEGTATTSGGTLNTGELFF. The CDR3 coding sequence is TGTGCCAGCAGCAAAGAGGGTACCGCTACAACTAGCGGGGGAACTTTGAACACCGGGGAGCTGTTTTTT.

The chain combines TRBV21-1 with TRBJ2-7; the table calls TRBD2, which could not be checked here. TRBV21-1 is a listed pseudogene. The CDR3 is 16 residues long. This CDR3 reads CASGHYSSGGVDEQYF. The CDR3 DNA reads TGTGCCAGCGGGCATTATAGTTCCGGAGGAGTGGACGAGCAGTACTTC.

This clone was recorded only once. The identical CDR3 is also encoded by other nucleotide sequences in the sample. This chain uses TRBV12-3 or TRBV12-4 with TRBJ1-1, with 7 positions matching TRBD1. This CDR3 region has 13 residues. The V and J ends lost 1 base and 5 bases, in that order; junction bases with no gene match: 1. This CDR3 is CASSLGQGTEAFF. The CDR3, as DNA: TGTGCCAGCAGTTTAGGACAGGGAACTGAAGCTTTCTTT.

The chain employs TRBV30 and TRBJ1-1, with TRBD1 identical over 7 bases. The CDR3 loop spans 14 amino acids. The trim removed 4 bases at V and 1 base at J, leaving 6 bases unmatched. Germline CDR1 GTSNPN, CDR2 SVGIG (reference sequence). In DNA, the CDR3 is TGTGCCTGGATCACCGGGACAGCGAACACTGAAGCTTTCTTT. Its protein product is CAWITGTANTEAFF.

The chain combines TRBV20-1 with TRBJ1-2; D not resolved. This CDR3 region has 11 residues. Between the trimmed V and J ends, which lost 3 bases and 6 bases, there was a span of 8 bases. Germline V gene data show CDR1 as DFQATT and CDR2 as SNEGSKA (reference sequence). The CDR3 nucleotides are TGCAGTGCTAGTGATACAGATGGCTACACCTTC. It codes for CSASDTDGYTF.

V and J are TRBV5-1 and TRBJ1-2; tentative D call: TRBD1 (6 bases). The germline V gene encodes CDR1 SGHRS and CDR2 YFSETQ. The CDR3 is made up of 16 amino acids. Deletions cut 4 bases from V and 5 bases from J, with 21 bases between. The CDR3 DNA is TGCGCCAGCAGCCCCACCCGGACAGTGAGGTCGTATGGCTACACCTTC. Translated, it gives CASSPTRTVRSYGYTF.

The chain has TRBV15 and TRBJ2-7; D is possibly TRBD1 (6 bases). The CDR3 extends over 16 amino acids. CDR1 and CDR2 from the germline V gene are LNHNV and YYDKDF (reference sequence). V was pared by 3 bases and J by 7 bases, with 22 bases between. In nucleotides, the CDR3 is TGTGCCACCAGCAGGGCCCAGGGCAGGGGTCTAGAAGAGCAGTACTTC. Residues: CATSRAQGRGLEEQYF. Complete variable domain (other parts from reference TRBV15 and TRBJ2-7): DAMVIQNPRYQVTQFGKPVTLSCSQTLNHNVMYWYQQKSSQAPKLLFHYYDKDFNNEADTPDNFQSRRPNTSFCFLDIRSPGLGDTAMYLCATSRAQGRGLEEQYFGPGTRLTVT.

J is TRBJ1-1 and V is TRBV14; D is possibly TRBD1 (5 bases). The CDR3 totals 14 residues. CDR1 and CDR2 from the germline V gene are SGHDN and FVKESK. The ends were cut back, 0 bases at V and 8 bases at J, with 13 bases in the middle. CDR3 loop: CASSQDLRGVEAFF. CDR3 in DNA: TGTGCCAGCAGCCAAGATCTAAGGGGTGTAGAAGCTTTCTTT.

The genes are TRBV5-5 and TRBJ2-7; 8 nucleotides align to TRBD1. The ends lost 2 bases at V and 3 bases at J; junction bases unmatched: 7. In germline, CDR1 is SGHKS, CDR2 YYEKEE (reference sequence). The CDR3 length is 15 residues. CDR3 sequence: CASSFSTGTGYEQYF. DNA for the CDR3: TGTGCCAGCAGCTTCTCAACCGGGACAGGCTACGAGCAGTACTTC.

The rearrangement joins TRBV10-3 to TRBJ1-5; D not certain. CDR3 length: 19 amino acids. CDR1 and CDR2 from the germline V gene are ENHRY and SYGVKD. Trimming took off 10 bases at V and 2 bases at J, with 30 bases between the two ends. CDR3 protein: CATRPGGAVGGIGNQPQHF. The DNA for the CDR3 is TGTGCCACCAGACCCGGAGGTGCGGTTGGAGGAATAGGCAATCAGCCCCAGCATTTT.

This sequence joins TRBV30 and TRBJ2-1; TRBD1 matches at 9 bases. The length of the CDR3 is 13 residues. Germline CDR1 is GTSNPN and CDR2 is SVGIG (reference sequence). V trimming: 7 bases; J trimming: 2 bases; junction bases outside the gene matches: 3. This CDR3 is CASGQGTYNEQFF. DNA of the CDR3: TGTGCCTCGGGACAGGGAACCTACAATGAGCAGTTCTTC. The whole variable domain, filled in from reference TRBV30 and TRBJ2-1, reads SQTIHQWPATLVQPVGSPLSLECTVEGTSNPNLYWYRQAAGRGLQLLFYSVGIGQISSEVPQNLSASRPQDRQFILSSKKLLLSDSGFYLCASGQGTYNEQFFGPGTRLTVL.

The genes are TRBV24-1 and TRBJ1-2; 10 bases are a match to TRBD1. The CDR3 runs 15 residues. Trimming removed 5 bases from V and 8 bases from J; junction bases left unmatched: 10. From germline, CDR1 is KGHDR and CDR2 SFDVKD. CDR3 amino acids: CATSAPGQGYWGYTF. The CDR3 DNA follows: TGTGCCACCAGTGCTCCGGGACAGGGGTATTGGGGCTACACCTTC.

The CDR3 sequence: CASSLLAGGAYEQYF. As DNA, the CDR3 is TGTGCCAGCAGCTTACTAGCGGGGGGCGCCTACGAGCAGTACTTC. The chain has TRBV7-2 and TRBJ2-7; 11 nucleotides line up with TRBD2. This CDR3 contains 15 residues. Germline V CDR1 and CDR2: SGHTA, FQGNSA. The trim removed 2 bases at V and 2 bases at J, leaving 2 bases unmatched.

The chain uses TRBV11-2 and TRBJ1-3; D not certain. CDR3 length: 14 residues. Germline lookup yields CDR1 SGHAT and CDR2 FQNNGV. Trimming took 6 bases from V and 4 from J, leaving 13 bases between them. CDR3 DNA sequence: TGTGCCAGCAGTTCGGGAGCATGGGGAAACACCATATATTTT. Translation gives CASSSGAWGNTIYF.

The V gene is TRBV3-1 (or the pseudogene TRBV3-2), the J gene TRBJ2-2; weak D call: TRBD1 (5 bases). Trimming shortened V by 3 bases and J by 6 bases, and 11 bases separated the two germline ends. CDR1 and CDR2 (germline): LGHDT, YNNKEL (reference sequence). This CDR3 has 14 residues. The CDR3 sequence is CASSHRPGPGELFF. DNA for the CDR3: TGTGCCAGCAGCCATCGTCCAGGGCCCGGGGAGCTGTTTTTT.

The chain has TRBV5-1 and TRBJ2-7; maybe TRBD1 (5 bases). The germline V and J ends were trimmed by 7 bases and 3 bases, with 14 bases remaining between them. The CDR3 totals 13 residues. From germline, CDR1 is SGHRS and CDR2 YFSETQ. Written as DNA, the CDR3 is TGCGCCAGCTCCGACAGCTACCTCTACGAGCAGTACTTC. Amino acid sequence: CASSDSYLYEQYF.

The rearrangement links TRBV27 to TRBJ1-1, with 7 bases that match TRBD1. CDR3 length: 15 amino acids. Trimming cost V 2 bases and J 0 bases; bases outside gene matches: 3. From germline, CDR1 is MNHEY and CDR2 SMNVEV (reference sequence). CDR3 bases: TGTGCCAGCAGTTTAATAGGGGGCCTGAACACTGAAGCTTTCTTT. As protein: CASSLIGGLNTEAFF.

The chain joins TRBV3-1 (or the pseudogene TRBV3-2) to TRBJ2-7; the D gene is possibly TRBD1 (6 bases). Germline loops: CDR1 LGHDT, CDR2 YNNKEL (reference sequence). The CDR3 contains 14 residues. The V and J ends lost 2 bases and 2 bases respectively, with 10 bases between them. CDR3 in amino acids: CASSQRGGTYEQYF. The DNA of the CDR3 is TGTGCCAGCAGCCAACGAGGGGGAACCTACGAGCAGTACTTC.

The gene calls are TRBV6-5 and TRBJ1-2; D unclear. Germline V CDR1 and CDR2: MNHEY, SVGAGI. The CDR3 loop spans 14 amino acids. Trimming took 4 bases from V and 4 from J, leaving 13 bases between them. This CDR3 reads CASSSIAGSYGYTF. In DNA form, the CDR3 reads TGTGCCAGCAGTTCTATAGCGGGATCCTATGGCTACACCTTC.

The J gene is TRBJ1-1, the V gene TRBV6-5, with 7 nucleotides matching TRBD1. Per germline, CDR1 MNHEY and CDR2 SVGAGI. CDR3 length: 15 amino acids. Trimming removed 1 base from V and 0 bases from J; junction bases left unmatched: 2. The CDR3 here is CASSYYRGLNTEAFF. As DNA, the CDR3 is TGTGCCAGCAGTTACTACAGGGGACTGAACACTGAAGCTTTCTTT.

The CDR3 reads CASSNGPESSYNEQFF. The CDR3 nucleotides are TGTGCCAGCAGCAATGGTCCCGAGAGCTCCTACAATGAGCAGTTCTTC. V and J are TRBV6-2 or TRBV6-3 and TRBJ2-1; no definite D call. The ends were cut back, 6 bases at V and 0 bases at J, with 15 bases in the middle. The CDR3 totals 16 residues. Germline V gene lookup returns CDR1 MNHEY and CDR2 SVGEGT.

CDR3 DNA sequence: TGTGCCAGCAGTCCCCGAGGGGGCTACACCTTC. This encodes CASSPRGGYTF. The chain employs TRBV6-7 and TRBJ1-2; D unclear. TRBV6-7 is assigned to the ORF class and has an uncertain function. The CDR3 loop spans 11 amino acids. V gave up 5 bases and J gave up 8 bases, with 9 bases separating them.

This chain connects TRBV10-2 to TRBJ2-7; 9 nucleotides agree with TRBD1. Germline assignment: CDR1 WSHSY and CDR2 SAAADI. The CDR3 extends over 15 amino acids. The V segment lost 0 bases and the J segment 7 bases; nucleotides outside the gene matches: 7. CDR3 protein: CASSESTQGAWEQYF. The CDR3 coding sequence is TGCGCCAGCAGTGAGTCGACACAGGGGGCATGGGAGCAGTACTTC.

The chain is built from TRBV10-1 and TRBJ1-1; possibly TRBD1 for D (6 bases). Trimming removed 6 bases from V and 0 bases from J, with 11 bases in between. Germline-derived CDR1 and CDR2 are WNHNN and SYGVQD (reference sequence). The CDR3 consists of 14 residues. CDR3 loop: CASSHGQMNTEAFF. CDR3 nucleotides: TGCGCCAGCAGCCACGGACAGATGAACACTGAAGCTTTCTTT.

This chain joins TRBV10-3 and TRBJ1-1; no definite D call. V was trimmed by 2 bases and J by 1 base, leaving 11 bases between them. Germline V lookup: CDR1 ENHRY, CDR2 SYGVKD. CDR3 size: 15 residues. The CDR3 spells CAISEGRVSNTEAFF. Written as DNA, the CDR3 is TGTGCCATCAGTGAGGGTCGGGTCTCGAACACTGAAGCTTTCTTT.

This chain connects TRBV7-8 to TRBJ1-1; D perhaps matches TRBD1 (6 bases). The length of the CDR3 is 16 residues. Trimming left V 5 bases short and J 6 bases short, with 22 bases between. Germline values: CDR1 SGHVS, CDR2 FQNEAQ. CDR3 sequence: CASSAWVLGAHPEAFF. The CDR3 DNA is TGTGCCAGCAGCGCATGGGTATTGGGGGCTCACCCTGAAGCTTTCTTT.

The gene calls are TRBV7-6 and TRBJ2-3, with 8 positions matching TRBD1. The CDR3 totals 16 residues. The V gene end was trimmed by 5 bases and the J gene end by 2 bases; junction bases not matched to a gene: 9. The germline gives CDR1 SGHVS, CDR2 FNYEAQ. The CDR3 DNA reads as TGTGCCAGCAGCAAAGATTGGACAGGGTCCACAGATACGCAGTATTTT. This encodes CASSKDWTGSTDTQYF.

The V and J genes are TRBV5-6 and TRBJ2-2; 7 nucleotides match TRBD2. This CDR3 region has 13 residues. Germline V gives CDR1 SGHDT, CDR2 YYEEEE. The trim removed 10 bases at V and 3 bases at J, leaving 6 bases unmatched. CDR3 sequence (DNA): TGTGCCTCGAGTGGACTAGACACCGGGGAGCTGTTTTTT. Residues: CASSGLDTGELFF.

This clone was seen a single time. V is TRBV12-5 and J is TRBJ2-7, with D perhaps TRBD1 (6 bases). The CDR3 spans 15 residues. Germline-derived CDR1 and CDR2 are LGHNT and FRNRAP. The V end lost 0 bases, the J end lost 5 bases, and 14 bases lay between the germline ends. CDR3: CASGLVLSGVDEQYF. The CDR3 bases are TGTGCTAGTGGTTTGGTGCTCTCAGGGGTAGACGAGCAGTACTTC. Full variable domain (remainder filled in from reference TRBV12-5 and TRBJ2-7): DARVTQTPRHKVTEMGQEVTMRCQPILGHNTVFWYRQTMMQGLELLAYFRNRAPLDDSGMPKDRFSAEMPDATLATLKIQPSEPRDSAVYFCASGLVLSGVDEQYFGPGTRLTVT.